The 5 T cell receptor beta chains listed next were all sequenced from one sample in a study of blood T cell repertoires in COVID-19. TCRdb keeps only in-frame clones here, not all; method: immunoSEQ multiplex PCR. Of around 240,000 clones detected, around 85% appear once; the ten largest clones hold about 2.9%. The specimen was peripheral blood. These receptor sequences come from a woman aged 30 to 39 who had recovered from COVID-19.

V gene TRBV29-1 combines with J gene TRBJ1-3; no definite D call. Germline V gives CDR1 SQVTM, CDR2 ANQGSEA. This CDR3 is 13 amino acids long. Trimming removed 7 bases from V and 0 bases from J, with 10 bases in between. Here the CDR3 reads CSARHLSGNTIYF. In DNA, the CDR3 is TGCAGCGCCCGACACCTCTCTGGAAACACCATATATTTT.

This clone was observed a handful of times. This chain uses TRBV19 with TRBJ1-5, with TRBD1 matching over 8 bases. The CDR3 is 15 residues long. Per germline, CDR1 LNHDA and CDR2 SQIVND (reference sequence). V shed 3 bases and J 6 bases; nucleotides not matched to a gene: 7. DNA of the CDR3: TGTGCCAGTAGTATGGACAAACAGGGGGGTCAGCCCCAGCATTTT. Protein product: CASSMDKQGGQPQHF.

The chain carries TRBV5-6 and TRBJ1-2; TRBD1 matches 7 bases. With 3 bases clipped from V and 8 bases from J, the junction kept 13 bases outside the gene matches. The germline V gene encodes CDR1 SGHDT and CDR2 YYEEEE. This CDR3 is 15 amino acids long. CDR3 DNA: TGTGCCAGCAGCTCGCCCCGACAGGGAATTTCCGGCTACACCTTC. This codes for CASSSPRQGISGYTF.

This clone has more than one count but fewer than ten. The chain joins TRBV19 to TRBJ2-2; TRBD1 matches 9 bases. This CDR3 has 16 amino acids. The V segment lost 6 bases and the J segment 3 bases; nucleotides outside the gene matches: 8. CDR1 and CDR2 (germline): LNHDA, SQIVND (reference sequence). CDR3 loop: CASRKWTGEDTGELFF. Here the CDR3 DNA reads TGTGCCAGTAGGAAATGGACAGGGGAGGACACCGGGGAGCTGTTTTTT. The complete variable domain, with remaining parts taken from reference TRBV19 and TRBJ2-2, reads DGGITQSPKYLFRKEGQNVTLSCEQNLNHDAMYWYRQDPGQGLRLIYYSQIVNDFQKGDIAEGYSVSREKKESFPLTVTSAQKNPTAFYLCASRKWTGEDTGELFFGEGSRLTVL.

The V call is TRBV19, the J call TRBJ2-5; TRBD2 matches at 15 bases. Trimming took 8 bases from V and 4 from J; bases not matched to a gene: 17. The CDR3 runs 19 residues. The V gene's germline CDR1 is LNHDA and CDR2 SQIVND (reference sequence). DNA for the CDR3: TGTGCCAGTTTTATCAGAGGGGGACTAGCGGGGGGCCGTAGAGAGACCCAGTACTTC. The encoded protein is CASFIRGGLAGGRRETQYF.